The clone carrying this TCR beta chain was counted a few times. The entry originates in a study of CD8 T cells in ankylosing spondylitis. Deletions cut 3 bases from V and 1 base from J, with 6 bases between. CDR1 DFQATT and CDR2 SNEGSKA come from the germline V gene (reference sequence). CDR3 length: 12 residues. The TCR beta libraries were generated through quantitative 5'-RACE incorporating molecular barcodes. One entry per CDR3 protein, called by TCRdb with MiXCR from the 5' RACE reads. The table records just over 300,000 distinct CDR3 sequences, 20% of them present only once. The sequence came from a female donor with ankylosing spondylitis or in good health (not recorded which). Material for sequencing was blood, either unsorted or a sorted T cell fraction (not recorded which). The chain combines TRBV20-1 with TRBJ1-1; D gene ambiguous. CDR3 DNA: TGCAGTGCTAGCAAGGAGAACACTGAAGCTTTCTTT. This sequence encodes CSASKENTEAFF.